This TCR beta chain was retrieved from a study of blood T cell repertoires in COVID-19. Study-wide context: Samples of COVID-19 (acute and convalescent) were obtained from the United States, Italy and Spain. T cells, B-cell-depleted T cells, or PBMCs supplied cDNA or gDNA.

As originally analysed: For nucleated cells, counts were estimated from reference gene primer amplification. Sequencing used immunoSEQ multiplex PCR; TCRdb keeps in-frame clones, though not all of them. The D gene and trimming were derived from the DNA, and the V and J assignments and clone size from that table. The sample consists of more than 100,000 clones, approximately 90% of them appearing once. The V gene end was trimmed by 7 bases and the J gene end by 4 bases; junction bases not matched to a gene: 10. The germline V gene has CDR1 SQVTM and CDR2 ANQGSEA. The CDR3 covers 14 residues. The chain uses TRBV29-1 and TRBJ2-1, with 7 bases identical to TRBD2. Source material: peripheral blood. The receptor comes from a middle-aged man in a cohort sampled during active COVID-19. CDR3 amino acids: CSGGWRGMYNEQFF. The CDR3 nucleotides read TGCAGCGGAGGATGGCGGGGGATGTACAATGAGCAGTTCTTC.